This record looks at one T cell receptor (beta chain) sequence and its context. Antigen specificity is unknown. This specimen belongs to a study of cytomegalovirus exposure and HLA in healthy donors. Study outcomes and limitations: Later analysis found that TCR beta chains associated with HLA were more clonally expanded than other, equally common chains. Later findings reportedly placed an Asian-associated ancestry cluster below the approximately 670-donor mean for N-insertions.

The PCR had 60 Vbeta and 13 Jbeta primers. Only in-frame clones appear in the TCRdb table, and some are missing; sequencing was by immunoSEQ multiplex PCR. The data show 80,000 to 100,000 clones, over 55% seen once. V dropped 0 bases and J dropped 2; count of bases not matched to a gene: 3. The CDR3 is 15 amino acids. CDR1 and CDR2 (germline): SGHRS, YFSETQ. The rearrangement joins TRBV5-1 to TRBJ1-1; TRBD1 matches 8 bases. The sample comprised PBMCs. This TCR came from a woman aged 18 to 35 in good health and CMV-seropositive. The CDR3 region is CASSLAGQGNTEAFF. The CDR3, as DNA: TGCGCCAGCAGCTTGGCAGGACAGGGAAACACTGAAGCTTTCTTT.